One sample yielded the 32 T cell receptor beta chains listed below, sequenced in a study of T cell clonotyping in hematopoietic cell transplantation. Method: immunoSEQ multiplex PCR; TCRdb's copy keeps in-frame clones and lacks some. The data hold fewer than 100,000 clones, with 90% to 96% observed a single time. The time point here: recipient sample about 28 days before transplant, after cytoreduction. The sequenced sample was peripheral blood mononuclear cells, obtained before stem cell transplant. These receptors all come from a woman aged 50 to 60 with acute myeloid leukemia. Some clones in this sample may be carry-over from other donors' samples.

This clone showed up just once. V usage is TRBV14 and J usage is TRBJ1-2, with no clear D. Trimming shortened V by 0 bases and J by 0 bases, and 11 bases separated the two germline ends. CDR1 and CDR2 (germline): SGHDN, FVKESK. This CDR3 is 16 amino acids long. CDR3 sequence (DNA): TGTGCCAGCAGCCAAGATGCCGGGAAAGCTAACTATGGCTACACCTTC. Translating it yields CASSQDAGKANYGYTF.

V and J are TRBV2 and TRBJ1-5; D possibly corresponds to TRBD1 (6 bases). Germline CDR1 reads SNHLY; CDR2 reads FYNNEI. V lost 6 bases, J lost 9 bases, and 15 bases lay in between. This CDR3 has 13 amino acids. CDR3 bases: TGTGCCAGCAGAGCAGATACAGGGTTGCCCCAGCATTTT. Its translation: CASRADTGLPQHF. Full variable domain (rest looked up from reference TRBV2 and TRBJ1-5): EPEVTQTPSHQVTQMGQEVILRCVPISNHLYFYWYRQILGQKVEFLVSFYNNEISEKSEIFDDQFSVERPDGSNFTLKIRSTKLEDSAMYFCASRADTGLPQHFGDGTRLSIL.

The rearrangement links TRBV27 to TRBJ1-4; weak D call: TRBD1 (5 bases). The CDR3 is made up of 16 amino acids. Germline CDR1 reads MNHEY; CDR2 reads SMNVEV (reference sequence). V was trimmed by 5 bases and J by 10 bases, leaving 23 bases between them. The CDR3 DNA reads as TGTGCCAGCAGTCCAATAGCTTTGTGGGGGTCGGGAAAACTGTTTTTT. It translates to CASSPIALWGSGKLFF.

V is TRBV9 and J is TRBJ2-7, with D possibly TRBD2 on 6 matching bases. Trimming removed 4 bases from V and 3 bases from J, with 11 bases in between. The CDR3 has 13 amino acids. Germline assignment: CDR1 SGDLS and CDR2 YYNGEE. The CDR3 here is CASSRDLLYEQYF. The CDR3 region has the DNA TGTGCCAGCAGCCGGGACTTGCTCTACGAGCAGTACTTC.

The chain uses TRBV11-2 and TRBJ1-4; D is unresolved. V dropped 1 base and J dropped 3 bases, with 15 bases sitting between them. There are 17 residues in the CDR3. The V gene's germline CDR1 is SGHAT and CDR2 FQNNGV. CDR3 coding DNA: TGTGCCAGCAGCTTAGTCCTATCATCGTCGGCTAATGAAAAACTGTTTTTT. Amino acid sequence: CASSLVLSSSANEKLFF.

This clone was counted a single time. V and J are TRBV6-5 and TRBJ2-7; unclear D gene. Trimming took off 0 bases at V and 1 base at J, with 10 bases between the two ends. In germline, CDR1 is MNHEY, CDR2 SVGAGI. The CDR3 covers 15 residues. The CDR3 here is CASSYSKGPSYEQYF. CDR3 DNA sequence: TGTGCCAGCAGTTACTCGAAGGGCCCATCCTACGAGCAGTACTTC.

The DNA for the CDR3 is TGCGCCAGCAGCGGCGGGGATGGTACTGAAGCTTTCTTT. Its translation: CASSGGDGTEAFF. The genes are TRBV5-1 and TRBJ1-1, with unresolved D. The length of the CDR3 is 13 residues. Trimming left V 4 bases short and J 5 bases short, with 12 bases between. Germline-derived CDR1 and CDR2 are SGHRS and YFSETQ.

The V gene is TRBV18, the J gene TRBJ2-5; TRBD1 matches 10 bases. The junction had 6 bases not matched to a gene; V was cut back by 3 bases and J by 5 bases. The CDR3 is 15 amino acids. Per the germline V gene, CDR1 is KGHSH and CDR2 is LQKENI. CDR3 nucleotide sequence: TGTGCCAGCTCACCTGGGACAGGGGTATCGGAGACCCAGTACTTC. Protein sequence: CASSPGTGVSETQYF. Supplemented by reference TRBV18 and TRBJ2-5, the full variable domain reads NAGVMQNPRHLVRRRGQEARLRCSPMKGHSHVYWYRQLPEEGLKFMVYLQKENIIDESGMPKERFSAEFPKEGPSILRIQQVVRGDSAAYFCASSPGTGVSETQYFGPGTRLLVL.

The count of this clone is one. This rearrangement joins TRBV5-1 to TRBJ1-1, with a weak D call TRBD1 (6 bases). Germline CDR1 and CDR2: SGHRS and YFSETQ. The CDR3 length is 16 residues. Trimming pared 4 bases from V and 0 bases from J, leaving 16 bases between. CDR3 sequence (DNA): TGCGCCAGCAGCCTAACACAGGGAGGGATGAACACTGAAGCTTTCTTT. Amino acids: CASSLTQGGMNTEAFF.

The chain employs TRBV2 and TRBJ2-7; D gene unclear. The V end was cut by 1 base, the J end by 4 bases, with 14 bases between. The CDR3 sequence is 15 residues long. Per the germline V gene, CDR1 is SNHLY and CDR2 is FYNNEI. CDR3 in amino acids: CASSEGPGLGYEQYF. The CDR3 bases are TGTGCCAGCAGTGAAGGGCCGGGTTTAGGGTACGAGCAGTACTTC.

CDR3 amino acids: CASSPSGTGTDTQYF. In nucleotides, the CDR3 is TGTGCCAGCAGCCCTAGCGGGACCGGCACAGATACGCAGTATTTT. The rearrangement joins TRBV9 to TRBJ2-3, with 9 positions matching TRBD2. V lost 4 bases to trimming and J lost 1 base; unmatched junction nucleotides: 4. There are 15 residues in the CDR3. Germline V gives CDR1 SGDLS, CDR2 YYNGEE.

This chain connects TRBV6-1 to TRBJ2-7, with TRBD1 as a possible D gene (6 bases). Germline-derived CDR1 and CDR2 are MNHNS and SASEGT. The CDR3 loop spans 15 amino acids. With 7 bases removed from V and 0 bases from J, the gap between germline ends came to 16 bases. The CDR3 DNA reads as TGTGCCAGCACGAGATGGACAGATGGCTCCTACGAGCAGTACTTC. Its protein is CASTRWTDGSYEQYF.

This chain connects TRBV5-6 to TRBJ2-1; D might be TRBD1 (5 bases). This CDR3 is built from 14 residues. CDR1 and CDR2 (germline): SGHDT, YYEEEE. V was trimmed by 7 bases and J by 10 bases, leaving 21 bases between them. CDR3 DNA: TGTGCCAGCCATCCCCAGCAGGGTGAACCGGAGCAGTTCTTC. This codes for CASHPQQGEPEQFF. Supplemented by reference TRBV5-6 and TRBJ2-1, the full variable domain reads DAGVTQSPTHLIKTRGQQVTLRCSPKSGHDTVSWYQQALGQGPQFIFQYYEEEERQRGNFPDRFSGHQFPNYSSELNVNALLLGDSALYLCASHPQQGEPEQFFGPGTRLTVL.

The chain uses TRBV9 and TRBJ1-2; no clear D. V shed 0 bases and J shed 2 bases, with 2 bases lying between them. The CDR3 contains 12 residues. Germline lookup yields CDR1 SGDLS and CDR2 YYNGEE. The CDR3 is CASSVGNYGYTF. Here the CDR3 DNA reads TGTGCCAGCAGCGTAGGGAACTATGGCTACACCTTC.

The gene calls are TRBV7-8 and TRBJ1-2; 8 nucleotides match TRBD1. Unmatched junction bases numbered 10, after V lost 5 bases and J lost 2 bases. The CDR3 totals 16 residues. Looked up from germline, CDR1 is SGHVS and CDR2 is FQNEAQ. CDR3 amino acids: CASSAIFGTGNYGYTF. Written as DNA, the CDR3 is TGTGCCAGCAGCGCAATCTTCGGGACAGGCAACTATGGCTACACCTTC.

The rearrangement uses TRBV28 and TRBJ2-7, with unresolved D. Germline CDR1 is MDHEN and CDR2 is SYDVKM. V dropped 1 base and J dropped 3 bases, with 13 bases sitting between them. The CDR3 totals 15 residues. CDR3 sequence (DNA): TGTGCCAGCAGTTTATCTCCACCCTTGAGCTACGAGCAGTACTTC. The encoded protein is CASSLSPPLSYEQYF. The entire variable domain, with the rest obtained from reference TRBV28 and TRBJ2-7, is as follows: DVKVTQSSRYLVKRTGEKVFLECVQDMDHENMFWYRQDPGLGLRLIYFSYDVKMKEKGDIPEGYSVSREKKERFSLILESASTNQTSMYLCASSLSPPLSYEQYFGPGTRLTVT.

This chain uses TRBV19 with TRBJ1-1; D not resolved. CDR3 size: 18 residues. From germline, CDR1 is LNHDA and CDR2 SQIVND (reference sequence). Trimming shortened V by 1 base and J by 0 bases, and 18 bases separated the two germline ends. The CDR3 coding sequence is TGTGCCAGTAGTATAGGGGGTCGCCTACTCGCTATGAACACTGAAGCTTTCTTT. It translates to CASSIGGRLLAMNTEAFF. Based on the CDR3 plus reference TRBV19 and TRBJ1-1, the full variable domain is DGGITQSPKYLFRKEGQNVTLSCEQNLNHDAMYWYRQDPGQGLRLIYYSQIVNDFQKGDIAEGYSVSREKKESFPLTVTSAQKNPTAFYLCASSIGGRLLAMNTEAFFGQGTRLTVV.

The chain combines TRBV30 with TRBJ2-2; no definite D call. Germline CDR1 reads GTSNPN; CDR2 reads SVGIG (reference sequence). This CDR3 contains 13 residues. Trimming cost V 4 bases and J 1 base, with 7 bases left between them. The CDR3 nucleotides read TGTGCCTGGAACATATTGAACACCGGGGAGCTGTTTTTT. It codes for CAWNILNTGELFF.

Here the CDR3 reads CASRRDNEKLFF. The CDR3 coding sequence is TGTGCCAGCAGACGGGACAATGAAAAACTGTTTTTT. The V gene is TRBV2, the J gene TRBJ1-4; maybe TRBD1 (5 bases). Trimming took 6 bases from V and 5 from J, leaving 7 bases between them. The germline V gene encodes CDR1 SNHLY and CDR2 FYNNEI. This CDR3 has 12 amino acids.

A note on this clone: At one boundary the junction diverges from the germline segment, which might be a read error. The chain carries TRBV7-7 and TRBJ2-2, with a tentative D call TRBD2 (5 bases). This CDR3 comprises 12 residues. Looked up from germline, CDR1 is SSHAT and CDR2 is FNYEAQ (reference sequence). CDR3: CASSSLAGELFF. In DNA, the CDR3 is TGTGCTAGCAGCTCCCTAGCTGGGGAGCTGTTTTTT.

The chain recombines TRBV6-1 with TRBJ2-3; D gene unclear. V was shortened by 2 bases and J by 0 bases, with 6 bases between the two germline ends. This CDR3 has 14 amino acids. In germline, CDR1 is MNHNS, CDR2 SASEGT. DNA of the CDR3: TGTGCCAGCAGTGAATCCGGCAGCACAGATACGCAGTATTTT. The encoded protein is CASSESGSTDTQYF.

V and J are TRBV4-1 and TRBJ2-2; 10 nucleotides line up with TRBD2. This CDR3 is 17 amino acids long. Trimming cost V 8 bases and J 7 bases; bases outside gene matches: 16. Per the germline V gene, CDR1 is MGHRA and CDR2 is YSYEKL. CDR3 nucleotide sequence: TGCGCCAGCTCCTACCGGGCCAGCGGGGGGGCTGTCGGGGAGCTGTTTTTT. Encoded protein: CASSYRASGGAVGELFF.

This chain joins TRBV29-1 and TRBJ1-1; D perhaps matches TRBD1 (5 bases). Germline lookup yields CDR1 SQVTM and CDR2 ANQGSEA. The CDR3 extends over 13 amino acids. V lost 1 base, J lost 5 bases, and 11 bases lay in between. The DNA of the CDR3 is TGCAGCGTTGAAGTAGGGCAGGGTACTGAAGCTTTCTTT. This codes for CSVEVGQGTEAFF.

The genes are TRBV6-5 and TRBJ2-1, with 7 bases aligning to TRBD1. This CDR3 has 15 amino acids. Germline V CDR1 and CDR2: MNHEY, SVGAGI. V lost 2 bases, J lost 5 bases, and 6 bases stayed unmatched. The CDR3 DNA reads as TGTGCCAGCAGTTACGGTAGGGGGCGGCACAATGAGCAGTTCTTC. Amino acid sequence: CASSYGRGRHNEQFF.

The chain has TRBV13 and TRBJ2-7, with D maybe TRBD1 (5 bases). This CDR3 has 14 amino acids. From germline, CDR1 is PRHDT and CDR2 FYEKMQ (reference sequence). V was clipped by 2 bases and J by 1 base, with 9 bases between them. The CDR3 DNA follows: TGTGCCAGCAGCTTAAGAGACAGTTCCTACGAGCAGTACTTC. Protein: CASSLRDSSYEQYF.

The chain joins TRBV5-1 to TRBJ2-3; tentative D call: TRBD1 (5 bases). The CDR3 has 15 residues. V was trimmed by 0 bases and J by 2 bases, leaving 10 bases between them. Germline CDR1 is SGHRS and CDR2 is YFSETQ. CDR3 coding DNA: TGCGCCAGCAGCTTGGAAGGACACGTCACAGATACGCAGTATTTT. The encoded protein is CASSLEGHVTDTQYF.

The gene calls are TRBV6-1 and TRBJ1-2; tentatively, D is TRBD1 (6 bases). Per the germline V gene, CDR1 is MNHNS and CDR2 is SASEGT. The CDR3 is 13 amino acids. The V end was cut by 6 bases, the J end by 4 bases, with 12 bases between. The CDR3 loop is CASSGGRFYGYTF. The CDR3 nucleotides are TGTGCCAGCAGCGGGGGGCGCTTCTATGGCTACACCTTC.

This clone has a handful of counts. The chain uses TRBV11-2 and TRBJ2-3; D gene unclear. The CDR3 totals 14 residues. CDR1 is SGHAT, CDR2 FQNNGV, per germline. Trimming pared 4 bases from V and 0 bases from J, leaving 8 bases between. As DNA, the CDR3 is TGTGCCAGCAGCTGGACCCCTAGCACAGATACGCAGTATTTT. It yields the protein CASSWTPSTDTQYF.

The CDR3 region is CASSLLGQWYGYTF. CDR3 coding DNA: TGTGCCAGTAGTCTGCTGGGACAGTGGTATGGCTACACCTTC. The chain combines TRBV19 with TRBJ1-2, with 7 positions matching TRBD1. The CDR3 has 14 residues. Losses at the gene ends were 5 bases for V and 5 bases for J; bases not matched to a gene: 8. Germline CDR1 LNHDA, CDR2 SQIVND (reference sequence).

This clone was recorded only once. The gene calls are TRBV5-1 and TRBJ2-1, with 7 bases aligning to TRBD2. This CDR3 region has 15 residues. V lost 4 bases, J lost 10 bases, and 14 bases stayed unmatched. From germline, CDR1 is SGHRS and CDR2 YFSETQ. The CDR3 DNA reads as TGCGCCAGCAGCCCTACGACTAGCCGGCATGAGGAGCAGTTCTTC. Protein sequence: CASSPTTSRHEEQFF.

This chain links TRBV25-1 with TRBJ2-7; 8 bases are a match to TRBD2. Trimming cost V 5 bases and J 5 bases; bases outside gene matches: 11. CDR3 size: 15 residues. The germline V gene has CDR1 MGHDK and CDR2 SYGVNS. DNA of the CDR3: TGTGCCAGCAGTCACCCATCGGCGGGAGGCCACGAGCAGTACTTC. It specifies CASSHPSAGGHEQYF.

The chain employs TRBV5-1 and TRBJ1-1; tentatively, D is TRBD1 (6 bases). The ends were cut back, 0 bases at V and 2 bases at J, with 11 bases in the middle. The CDR3 totals 15 residues. In germline, CDR1 is SGHRS, CDR2 YFSETQ. In DNA form, the CDR3 reads TGCGCCAGCAGCTTGGTGGGGGCGGTAAACACTGAAGCTTTCTTT. It is translated as CASSLVGAVNTEAFF.